The source of this T cell receptor beta chain is a study of T cells in Graves' hyperthyroidism and ophthalmopathy. It was RNA transcripts that yielded the amplified TCR beta CDR3 regions. First-round RT-PCR with HTBI primers amplified the TCR CDR3 region. TCRdb used MiXCR to reprocess the multiplex PCR reads, holding one entry per CDR3 protein. The sample contains 540,000 or so distinct CDR3 sequences, about half of which appear only once. Uncontrolled infection, other autoimmune disease, pregnancy or lactation excluded patients. Findings and caveats of the study: Using 13 V-J features, a model discriminated ophthalmopathy from stable hyperthyroidism. Most thyroid clonotypes expanded above 0.001 were also detected in blood.

This clonotype was counted a few times. As yet, its antigen is unknown. The sequence was obtained from an adult woman with Graves' disease, either hyperthyroidism or ophthalmopathy (not recorded which). What was sequenced was peripheral blood or thyroid tissue (not recorded which).

CDR3 in DNA: TGCAGCTCTGGGGGGGGCTATGGCTACACCTTC. This encodes CSSGGGYGYTF. The genes are TRBV29-1 and TRBJ1-2; D is perhaps TRBD1 (5 bases). The CDR3 has 11 residues. Per germline, CDR1 SQVTM and CDR2 ANQGSEA. V was trimmed by 8 bases and J by 4 bases, leaving 11 bases between them.